The text below deals with one T cell receptor beta chain. The antigen is unknown. The sample comes from a study of T cells in localized non-small cell lung cancer. Sequencing was performed with immunoSEQ multiplex PCR; in TCRdb, only in-frame clones are kept and a portion is missing. The table lists over 35,000 clones, roughly 79% of them singletons. The CDR3 loop spans 12 amino acids. The V gene lost 6 bases and the J gene lost 8 bases, with 13 bases spanning the gap. Per germline, CDR1 MNHEY and CDR2 SMNVEV (reference sequence). General study results and limits: There were a median around 57 of the top 100 tumor clones appearing in adjacent lung. Higher blood T cell density went with longer overall survival. Exceeding tumor, uninvolved adjacent lung had the highest T cell clonality. Heterogeneity cannot be ruled out, as sequencing used one tumor region only.

Here the sequenced sample was peripheral blood mononuclear cells, taken before any cancer treatment. This chain connects TRBV27 to TRBJ1-1, with D possibly being TRBD1 (6 bases). This TCR derives from a male donor aged 60 or older with stage II lung adenocarcinoma. As DNA, the CDR3 is TGTGCCAGCAGCTCGACCGGGACAGAAGCTTTCTTT. Protein sequence: CASSSTGTEAFF.